This is a list of T cell receptor beta chains from one sample in a study of shared clonotypes between healthy human individuals. Assay used: immunoSEQ multiplex PCR; TCRdb lists only in-frame clones, some missing. Of 450,000 to 550,000 clones listed, more than 65% are singletons. Sequencing was done on a sample of PBMCs. All receptors come from a middle-aged woman in good health. Some clones in this sample may be carry-over from other donors' samples. Each CDR3 is given with its conserved first and last residue. D genes are given only for firm matches. Clone size is not always given. Where it is, it says once, few, many or a class for expanded clones.

TRBV11-2	TRBJ2-3	few	.	TGTGCCAGCAGCCTGGAGGGGAAGTACACAGATACGCAGTATTTT	CASSLEGKYTDTQYF
TRBV18	TRBJ2-1	.	.	TGTGCCAGCTCACCAACCAGGGATAGTTGGAATGAGCAGTTCTTC	CASSPTRDSWNEQFF
TRBV2	TRBJ2-7	once	.	TGTGCCAGCAGACGCCTACTAGTTTCGGAGCAGTACTTC	CASRRLLVSEQYF
TRBV6-1	TRBJ1-5	.	.	TGTGCCAGCAGTGAAATTAGAGGGATAGGTAATCAGCCCCAGCATTTT	CASSEIRGIGNQPQHF
TRBV30	TRBJ2-7	.	TRBD2	TGTGCCTGGAGTCCTCAGGGACTACTTACCTACGAGCAGTACTTC	CAWSPQGLLTYEQYF
TRBV19	TRBJ1-5	.	.	TGTGCCAGTACCGTAATTGGGACTTGGGATAGCAATCAGCCCCAGCATTTT	CASTVIGTWDSNQPQHF
TRBV9	TRBJ1-3	.	.	TGTGCCAGCAGCGTAGACTGGAGAAACACCATATATTTT	CASSVDWRNTIYF
TRBV29-1	TRBJ2-4	once	.	TGCAGCGTCAAAGGGGGCGTGGGAGGCGAAAACATTCAGTACTTC	CSVKGGVGGENIQYF
TRBV11-2	TRBJ1-3	once	.	TGTGCCAGCAGCTTAAACACAGAAGGAAACACCATATATTTT	CASSLNTEGNTIYF
TRBV6-6	TRBJ2-7	.	.	TGTGCCAGCAGTCCTAACAGGGGAGGATACGAGCAGTACTTC	CASSPNRGGYEQYF
TRBV14	TRBJ2-7	.	.	TGTGCCAGCAGCCAAACCAGGGTCTACGAGCAGTACTTC	CASSQTRVYEQYF
TRBV6-1	TRBJ1-2	.	.	TGTGCCAGCAGTGATAGTATGGATGGCTACACCTTC	CASSDSMDGYTF
TRBV5-1	TRBJ2-1	.	.	TGCGCCAGCAATCGGCAGGGTGTGGATGAGCAGTTCTTC	CASNRQGVDEQFF
TRBV7-2	TRBJ1-3	.	.	TGTGCCAGCAGCATACCAGGGGCCGTCTCTGGAAACACCATATATTTT	CASSIPGAVSGNTIYF
TRBV28	TRBJ2-7	.	TRBD2	TGTGCCAGCAGGACACGACTAGCGGGAATTTACGAGCAGTACTTC	CASRTRLAGIYEQYF
TRBV4-2	TRBJ2-7	.	TRBD2	TGTGCCAGCAGCCAAGGGGCGAGCGGGGGAATCGAGCAGTACTTC	CASSQGASGGIEQYF
TRBV2	TRBJ1-5	.	.	TGTGCCAGCAGTGCCCTTCCAGGGACCCAAGGCACGTATCAGCCCCAGCATTTT	CASSALPGTQGTYQPQHF
TRBV11-1	TRBJ2-1	.	TRBD2	TGTGCCAGCAGCCTACTAGCGGGAGTATCGAATGAGCAGTTCTTC	CASSLLAGVSNEQFF
TRBV5-1	TRBJ2-5	once	.	TGCGCCAGCAGCACCGATTCAACACGGGAGACCCAGTACTTC	CASSTDSTRETQYF
TRBV4-2	TRBJ2-1	.	.	TGTGCCAGCAGCCCCACGGCGGGCGGGATGGCCTACAATGAGCAGTTCTTC	CASSPTAGGMAYNEQFF
TRBV28	TRBJ2-7	many	.	TGTGCCAGCAGGGGGGGGGCCTCTCCGAACTTC	CASRGGASPNF
TRBV5-1	TRBJ2-7	.	TRBD1	TGCGCCAGCGGGGGAAGGGACAGGGGCCGGTACGAGCAGTACTTC	CASGGRDRGRYEQYF
TRBV15	TRBJ2-6	.	.	TGTGCCACCAGCAGAGGTGGATCCTCTGGGGCCAACGTCCTGACTTTC	CATSRGGSSGANVLTF
TRBV5-1	TRBJ2-7	.	.	TGCGCCAGCAGCTTGGGGGACGGCCCCTACGAGCAGTACTTC	CASSLGDGPYEQYF
TRBV11-2	TRBJ2-2	.	TRBD2	TGTGCCAGCAGCTTAGGCGGGAGGGCCCACGGGCCCGGGGAGCTGTTTTTT	CASSLGGRAHGPGELFF
TRBV5-1	TRBJ2-7	.	TRBD2	TGCGCCAGCAGCTTGGAAGCTAGCGGAGCCTACGAGCAGTACTTC	CASSLEASGAYEQYF
TRBV2	TRBJ2-1	.	TRBD2	TGTGCCAGCATTATAGGACTAGCGGGAGTGTTCTCCTACAATGAGCAGTTCTTC	CASIIGLAGVFSYNEQFF
TRBV19	TRBJ1-5	.	TRBD1	TGTGCCAGTAGTCCGCAGACAGGGAAAAATCAGCCCCAGCATTTT	CASSPQTGKNQPQHF
TRBV7-9	TRBJ2-7	.	.	TGTGCCAGCAGCTCAGCGTGGGAGTCCCCCTACGAGCAGTACTTC	CASSSAWESPYEQYF
TRBV5-4	TRBJ2-5	few	TRBD1	TGTGCCAGCAGCGCACAGGGGATTAAAGAGACCCAGTACTTC	CASSAQGIKETQYF
TRBV7-2	TRBJ2-1	.	TRBD2	TGTGCCAGCAGCTCCCGACTAGCGGGAATGTCCAATGAGCAGTTCTTC	CASSSRLAGMSNEQFF
TRBV29-1	TRBJ1-1	once	.	TGCAGCTTTCTAAGGGGCCTGGGTACTGAAGCTTTCTTT	CSFLRGLGTEAFF
TRBV12-5	TRBJ2-1	.	TRBD1	TGTGCTAGTGGTTTGGTGACCGGGACAGGGAACTACAATGAGCAGTTCTTC	CASGLVTGTGNYNEQFF
TRBV9	TRBJ2-7	.	TRBD2	TGTGCCAGCAGCGTAGGAGCTAGCGGGAGTCCCTACGAGCAGTACTTC	CASSVGASGSPYEQYF
TRBV6-5	TRBJ1-3	many	.	TGTGCCAGCTGTCCTTCTGGGGGAAACACCATATATTTT	CASCPSGGNTIYF
TRBV2	TRBJ2-1	.	TRBD2	TGTGCCAGCAGCCCCCTAGCGGGCAACTACAATGAGCAGTTCTTC	CASSPLAGNYNEQFF